The 2 T cell receptor beta chains reported below all come from one sample, sequenced in a study of cytomegalovirus exposure and HLA in healthy donors (dated by TCRdb to 2015 to 2018). Libraries were built with the immunoSEQ multiplex PCR assay. A mixture of 60 forward primers for TCR Vbeta segments and 13 reverse primers for TCR Jbeta segments was used in the multiplex PCR. This is the immuneACCESS table as TCRdb keeps it, with only in-frame sequences that have V and J called. A part of the clones is gone; compared with another copy, unresolved V genes explain less than half, and the rest is unexplained. The sample data list around 150,000 clones, and about 74% of these were observed just once. The top ten clonotypes cover 4.5% to 6% of the sample. Sequences were obtained from PBMCs. The receptors originated from a woman between 50 and 59 years old in good health and CMV-seronegative.

V is TRBV4-3 and J is TRBJ2-1; tentatively, D is TRBD1 (6 bases). Trimming took off 0 bases at V and 5 bases at J, with 11 bases between the two ends. The germline CDR1 and CDR2 sequences are LGHNA and YSLEER. The CDR3 contains 15 residues. Written as DNA, the CDR3 is TGCGCCAGCAGCCAAGACTTGGACAGTAACAATGAGCAGTTCTTC. Translating gives CASSQDLDSNNEQFF.

This clone was counted between two and nine times. In nucleotides, the CDR3 is TGTGCCAGCAGCTCTCCGGGACTAGCTGGAAGGACCGGGGAGCTGTTTTTT. As protein: CASSSPGLAGRTGELFF. V usage is TRBV11-3 and J usage is TRBJ2-2; TRBD2 agrees at 9 bases. Per the germline V gene, CDR1 is SGHNT and CDR2 is YENEEA. V lost 4 bases, J lost 5 bases, and 11 bases stayed unmatched. This CDR3 is 17 amino acids long.